The 5 T cell receptor beta chains below were found in one sample sequenced in a study of radiotherapy plus CTLA-4 blockade in lung cancer. Using immunoSEQ multiplex PCR, the repertoire was profiled, and TCRdb retains in-frame clones only, with some absent. Of tens of thousands of clones in the sample, around 87% were seen once. The material sequenced was peripheral blood, taken from a patient treated with radiotherapy plus ipilimumab. Source of these receptors: a human donor with non-small cell lung cancer that progressed on radiotherapy plus ipilimumab.

This sequence joins TRBV18 and TRBJ1-2; 10 bases are shared with TRBD1. The CDR3 sequence is 14 residues long. Germline values: CDR1 KGHSH, CDR2 LQKENI. J lost 6 bases, V lost 6 bases, and 7 bases had no gene match. CDR3 loop: CASSPGQGLDGYTF. CDR3 nucleotides: TGTGCCAGCTCCCCGGGACAGGGGTTGGATGGCTACACCTTC.

This sequence joins TRBV5-1 and TRBJ2-3; D is ambiguous. Per germline, CDR1 SGHRS and CDR2 YFSETQ. V was cut by 0 bases and J by 6 bases, with 11 bases left in between. This CDR3 is 14 amino acids long. CDR3 bases: TGCGCCAGCAGCTTGGCGGCTGACTTGGATACGCAGTATTTT. Translation: CASSLAADLDTQYF.

V and J are TRBV6-1 and TRBJ2-5, with 7 positions matching TRBD1. The J call may be wrong; the DNA end is better matched by TRBJ2-7. Germline-derived CDR1 and CDR2 are MNHNS and SASEGT. This CDR3 has 15 amino acids. CDR3 in DNA: TGTGCCAGCAGTGAAATACCAGGGGGAAACTACGAGCAGTACTTC. Encoded protein: CASSEIPGGNYEQYF.

The chain couples TRBV2 to TRBJ1-2, with TRBD1 as a possible D gene (5 bases). The V end was cut by 4 bases, the J end by 4 bases, with 10 bases between. The CDR3 totals 13 residues. Germline V gene sequence: CDR1 SNHLY, CDR2 FYNNEI. The CDR3 nucleotides read TGTGCCAGCAGTGTTGGGGCTAGCTATGGCTACACCTTC. This codes for CASSVGASYGYTF.

V and J are TRBV19 and TRBJ1-2; D ambiguous. With 3 bases removed from V and 7 bases from J, the gap between germline ends came to 18 bases. The length of the CDR3 is 15 residues. Germline CDR1 reads LNHDA; CDR2 reads SQIVND (reference sequence). CDR3 residues: CASSIFSPNAGGYTF. In DNA, the CDR3 is TGTGCCAGTAGTATCTTCTCGCCGAACGCGGGTGGCTACACCTTC. Together with reference TRBV19 and TRBJ1-2, the CDR3 gives the full variable domain: DGGITQSPKYLFRKEGQNVTLSCEQNLNHDAMYWYRQDPGQGLRLIYYSQIVNDFQKGDIAEGYSVSREKKESFPLTVTSAQKNPTAFYLCASSIFSPNAGGYTFGSGTRLTVV.